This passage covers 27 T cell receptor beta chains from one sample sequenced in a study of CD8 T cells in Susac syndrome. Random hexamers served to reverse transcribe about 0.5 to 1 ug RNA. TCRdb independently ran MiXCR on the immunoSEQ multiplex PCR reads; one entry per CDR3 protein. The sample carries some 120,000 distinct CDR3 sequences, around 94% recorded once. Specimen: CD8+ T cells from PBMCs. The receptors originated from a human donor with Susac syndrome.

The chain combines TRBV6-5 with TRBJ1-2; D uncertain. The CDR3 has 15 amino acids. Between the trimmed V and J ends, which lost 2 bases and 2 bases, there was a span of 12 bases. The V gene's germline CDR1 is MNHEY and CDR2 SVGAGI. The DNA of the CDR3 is TGTGCCAGCAGTTACGAGGAGGGCCAAAACTATGGCTACACCTTC. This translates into CASSYEEGQNYGYTF.

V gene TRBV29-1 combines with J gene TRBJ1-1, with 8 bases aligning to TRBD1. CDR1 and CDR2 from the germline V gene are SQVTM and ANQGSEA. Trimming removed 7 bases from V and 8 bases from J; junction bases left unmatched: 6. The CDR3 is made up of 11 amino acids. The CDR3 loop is CSGGQGREAFF. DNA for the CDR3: TGCAGCGGCGGACAGGGAAGGGAAGCTTTCTTT.

The CDR3 loop reads CASSLGDGEEAFF. CDR3 DNA sequence: TGTGCCAGCAGCTTAGGGGACGGCGAGGAAGCTTTCTTT. The rearrangement uses TRBV7-9 and TRBJ1-1, with D possibly TRBD1 on 5 matching bases. Germline loops: CDR1 SEHNR, CDR2 FQNEAQ (reference sequence). The CDR3 is 13 residues long. The V gene lost 1 base and the J gene lost 8 bases, with 11 bases spanning the gap.

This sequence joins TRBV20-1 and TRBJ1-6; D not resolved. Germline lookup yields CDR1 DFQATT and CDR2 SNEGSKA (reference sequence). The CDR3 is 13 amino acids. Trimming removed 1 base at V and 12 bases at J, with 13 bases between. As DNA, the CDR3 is TGCAGTGCTAGAGCCATGGATACTAGACCCCTCCACTTT. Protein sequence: CSARAMDTRPLHF.

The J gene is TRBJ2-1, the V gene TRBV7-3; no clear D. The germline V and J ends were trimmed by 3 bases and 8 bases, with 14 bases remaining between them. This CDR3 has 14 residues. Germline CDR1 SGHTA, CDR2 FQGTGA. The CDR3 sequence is CASSLGGVGDEQFF. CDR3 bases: TGTGCCAGCAGCTTGGGTGGGGTTGGCGATGAGCAGTTCTTC.

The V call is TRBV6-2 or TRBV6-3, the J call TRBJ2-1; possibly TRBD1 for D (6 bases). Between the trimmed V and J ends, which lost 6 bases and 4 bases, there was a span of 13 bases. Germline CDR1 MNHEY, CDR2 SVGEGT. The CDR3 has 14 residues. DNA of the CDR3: TGTGCCAGCAGCGGCAACAGGGCTTACAATGAGCAGTTCTTC. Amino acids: CASSGNRAYNEQFF.

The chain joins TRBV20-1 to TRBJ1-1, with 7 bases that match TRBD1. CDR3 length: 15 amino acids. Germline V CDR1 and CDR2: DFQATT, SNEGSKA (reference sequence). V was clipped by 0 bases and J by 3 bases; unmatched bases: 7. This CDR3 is CSARDVRTGDTEAFF. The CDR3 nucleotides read TGCAGTGCTAGAGATGTACGAACAGGGGACACTGAAGCTTTCTTT.

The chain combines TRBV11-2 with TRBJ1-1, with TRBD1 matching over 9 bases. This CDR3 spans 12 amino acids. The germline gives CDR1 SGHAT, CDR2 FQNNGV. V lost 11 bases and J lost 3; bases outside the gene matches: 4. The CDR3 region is CAERTGDTEAFF. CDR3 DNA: TGTGCCGAGCGGACAGGGGACACTGAAGCTTTCTTT.

The CDR3 protein is CASKGDGANVLTF. The CDR3 DNA reads as TGTGCCAGCAAGGGGGATGGGGCCAACGTCCTGACTTTC. The chain couples TRBV2 to TRBJ2-6; D possibly corresponds to TRBD1 (6 bases). The germline V gene encodes CDR1 SNHLY and CDR2 FYNNEI. The length of the CDR3 is 13 residues. Trimming took 7 bases from V and 3 from J, leaving 7 bases between them.

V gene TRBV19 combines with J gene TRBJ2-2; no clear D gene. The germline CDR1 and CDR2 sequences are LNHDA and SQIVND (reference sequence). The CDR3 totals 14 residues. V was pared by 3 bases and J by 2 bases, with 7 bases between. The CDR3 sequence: CASSISLNTGELFF. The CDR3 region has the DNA TGTGCCAGTAGTATTTCACTTAACACCGGGGAGCTGTTTTTT.

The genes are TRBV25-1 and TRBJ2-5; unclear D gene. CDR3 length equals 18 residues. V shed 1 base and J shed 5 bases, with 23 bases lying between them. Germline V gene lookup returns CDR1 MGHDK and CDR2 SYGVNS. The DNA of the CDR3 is TGTGCCAGCAGTGAATTTAAGGGCACCGGAGTGGAAGATGAGACCCAGTACTTC. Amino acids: CASSEFKGTGVEDETQYF.

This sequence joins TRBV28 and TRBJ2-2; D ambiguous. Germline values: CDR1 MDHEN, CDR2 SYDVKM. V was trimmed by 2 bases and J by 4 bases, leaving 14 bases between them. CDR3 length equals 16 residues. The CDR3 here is CASSLVRVQSTGELFF. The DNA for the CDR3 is TGTGCCAGCAGTTTAGTAAGGGTGCAGAGCACCGGGGAGCTGTTTTTT.

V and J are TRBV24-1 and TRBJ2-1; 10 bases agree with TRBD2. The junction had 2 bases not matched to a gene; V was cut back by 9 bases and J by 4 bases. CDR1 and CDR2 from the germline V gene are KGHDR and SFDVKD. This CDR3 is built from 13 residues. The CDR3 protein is CATGTSAYNEQFF. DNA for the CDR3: TGTGCCACCGGGACTAGCGCTTACAATGAGCAGTTCTTC.

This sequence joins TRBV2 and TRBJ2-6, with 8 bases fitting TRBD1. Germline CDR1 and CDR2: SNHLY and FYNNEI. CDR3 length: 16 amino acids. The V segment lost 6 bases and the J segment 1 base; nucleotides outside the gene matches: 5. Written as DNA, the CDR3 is TGTGCCAGCAGATCGACAGGGGCATCTGGGGCCAACGTCCTGACTTTC. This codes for CASRSTGASGANVLTF.

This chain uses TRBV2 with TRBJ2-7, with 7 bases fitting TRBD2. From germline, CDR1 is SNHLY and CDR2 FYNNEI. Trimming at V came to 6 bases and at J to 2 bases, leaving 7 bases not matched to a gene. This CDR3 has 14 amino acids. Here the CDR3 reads CASRPTGLPYEQYF. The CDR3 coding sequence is TGTGCCAGCAGGCCCACGGGACTACCCTACGAGCAGTACTTC.

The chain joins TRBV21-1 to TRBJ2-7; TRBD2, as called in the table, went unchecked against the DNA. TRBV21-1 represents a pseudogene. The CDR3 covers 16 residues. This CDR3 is CASRPSWRENHYEQYF. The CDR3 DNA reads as TGTGCCAGCAGGCCCTCCTGGCGGGAGAATCACTACGAGCAGTACTTC.

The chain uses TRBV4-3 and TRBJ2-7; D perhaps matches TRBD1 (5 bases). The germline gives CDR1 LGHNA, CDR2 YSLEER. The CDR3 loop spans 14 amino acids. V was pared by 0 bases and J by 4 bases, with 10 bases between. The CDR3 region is CASSQDRANYEQYF. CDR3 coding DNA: TGCGCCAGCAGCCAAGACAGGGCGAATTACGAGCAGTACTTC.

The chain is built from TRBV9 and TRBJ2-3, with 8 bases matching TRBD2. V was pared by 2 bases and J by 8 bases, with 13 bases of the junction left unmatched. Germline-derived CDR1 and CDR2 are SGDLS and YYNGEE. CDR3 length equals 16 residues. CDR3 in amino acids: CASSVEIAGPGGTQYF. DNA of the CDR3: TGTGCCAGCAGCGTGGAGATAGCGGGGCCCGGGGGTACGCAGTATTTT.

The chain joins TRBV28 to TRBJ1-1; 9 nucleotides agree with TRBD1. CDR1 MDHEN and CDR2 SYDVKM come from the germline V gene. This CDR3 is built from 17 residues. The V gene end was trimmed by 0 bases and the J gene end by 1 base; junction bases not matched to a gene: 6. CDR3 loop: CASSLWGTGNTNTEAFF. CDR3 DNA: TGTGCCAGCAGTTTATGGGGGACAGGGAATACGAACACTGAAGCTTTCTTT. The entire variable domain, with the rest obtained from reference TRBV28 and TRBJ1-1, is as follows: DVKVTQSSRYLVKRTGEKVFLECVQDMDHENMFWYRQDPGLGLRLIYFSYDVKMKEKGDIPEGYSVSREKKERFSLILESASTNQTSMYLCASSLWGTGNTNTEAFFGQGTRLTVV.

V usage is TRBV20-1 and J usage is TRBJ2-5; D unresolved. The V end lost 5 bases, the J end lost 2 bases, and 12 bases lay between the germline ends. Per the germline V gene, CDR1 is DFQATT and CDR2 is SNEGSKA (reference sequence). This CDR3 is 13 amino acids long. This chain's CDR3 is CSALGGDQETQYF. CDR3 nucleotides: TGCAGTGCTCTGGGTGGGGATCAAGAGACCCAGTACTTC.

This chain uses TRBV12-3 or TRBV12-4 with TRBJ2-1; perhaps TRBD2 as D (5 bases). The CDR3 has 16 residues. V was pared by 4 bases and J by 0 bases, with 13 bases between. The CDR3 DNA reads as TGTGCCAGCAGTTCTCAGCCAGCGGACTCCTACAATGAGCAGTTCTTC. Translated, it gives CASSSQPADSYNEQFF.

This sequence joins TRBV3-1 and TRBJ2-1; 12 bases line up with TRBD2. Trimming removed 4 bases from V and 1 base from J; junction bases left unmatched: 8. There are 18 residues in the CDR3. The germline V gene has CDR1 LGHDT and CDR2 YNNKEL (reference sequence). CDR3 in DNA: TGTGCCAGCAGCCGGTATACTAGCGGGAGGCTTTCCTACAATGAGCAGTTCTTC. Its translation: CASSRYTSGRLSYNEQFF.

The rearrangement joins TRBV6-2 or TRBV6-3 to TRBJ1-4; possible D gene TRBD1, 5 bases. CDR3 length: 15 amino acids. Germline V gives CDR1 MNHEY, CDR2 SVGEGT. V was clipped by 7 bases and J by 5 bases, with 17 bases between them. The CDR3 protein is CASTLYGGGNEKLFF. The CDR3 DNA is TGTGCCAGCACCCTTTATGGGGGAGGAAATGAAAAACTGTTTTTT.

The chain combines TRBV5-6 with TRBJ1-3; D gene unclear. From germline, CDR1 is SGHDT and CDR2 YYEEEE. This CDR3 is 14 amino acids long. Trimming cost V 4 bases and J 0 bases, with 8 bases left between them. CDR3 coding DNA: TGTGCCAGCAGCATCGGGCTCTCTGGAAACACCATATATTTT. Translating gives CASSIGLSGNTIYF.

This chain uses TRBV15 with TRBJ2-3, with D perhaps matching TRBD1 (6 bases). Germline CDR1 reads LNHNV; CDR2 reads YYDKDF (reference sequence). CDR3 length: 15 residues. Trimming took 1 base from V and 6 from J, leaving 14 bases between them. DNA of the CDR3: TGTGCCACCAGCAGAGCTCGAGGGGGTGGGGATACGCAGTATTTT. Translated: CATSRARGGGDTQYF.

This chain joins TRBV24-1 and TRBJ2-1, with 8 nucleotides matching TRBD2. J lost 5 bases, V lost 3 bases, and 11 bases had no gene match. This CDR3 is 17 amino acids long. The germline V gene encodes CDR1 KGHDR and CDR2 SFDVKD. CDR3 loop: CATSDTLAGPGDNEQFF. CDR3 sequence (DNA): TGTGCCACCAGTGATACATTAGCGGGACCGGGGGACAATGAGCAGTTCTTC.

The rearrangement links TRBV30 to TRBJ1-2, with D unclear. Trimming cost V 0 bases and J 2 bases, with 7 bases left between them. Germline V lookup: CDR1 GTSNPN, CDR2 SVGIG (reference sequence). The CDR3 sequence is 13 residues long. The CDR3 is CAWSVRANYGYTF. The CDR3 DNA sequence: TGTGCCTGGAGTGTACGGGCAAACTATGGCTACACCTTC.